These T cell receptor beta chains were read from a single sample in a study of technical replicates of blood from a handful of donors. This table comes from immunoSEQ multiplex PCR, and its TCRdb copy is limited to in-frame clones, with some not included. The table has 53,000 or so clones, about 82% seen once. Sequences were obtained from PBMCs. These receptors all stem from a human donor in good health. Some clones in this sample may be carry-over from other donors' samples. Each CDR3 is given with its conserved first and last residue. Fields, in order: CDR3 protein, CDR3 DNA, J gene, clone size, D gene, V gene. The D gene is left open where the match is weak. Clone size is shown for a subset of rows, as once, few, many or a class of expanded clone.

CASSYSGTLEQYF | TGTGCCAGCAGTTACTCTGGGACACTCGAGCAGTACTTC | TRBJ2-7 | - | - | TRBV6-5
CASRTLAGTNEQFF | TGTGCCAGCAGGACACTAGCGGGCACTAATGAGCAGTTCTTC | TRBJ2-1 | - | TRBD2 | TRBV27
CASSDPGQGFGEQFF | TGTGCCAGCAGTGACCCGGGACAGGGTTTCGGTGAGCAGTTCTTC | TRBJ2-1 | few | TRBD1 | TRBV25-1
CASSPVRGRVKETQYF | TGTGCCAGCAGTCCAGTCAGGGGGCGTGTGAAAGAGACCCAGTACTTC | TRBJ2-5 | - | TRBD1 | TRBV5-4
CASSSQGALGANVLTF | TGTGCCAGCAGTTCCCAGGGGGCGCTAGGGGCCAACGTCCTGACTTTC | TRBJ2-6 | once | TRBD1 | TRBV9
CASSLGQGAGNTIYF | TGTGCCAGCAGCTTAGGACAGGGGGCCGGAAACACCATATATTTT | TRBJ1-3 | once | TRBD1 | TRBV7-2
CASSSGTGYAGELFF | TGTGCCAGTAGTTCCGGGACAGGGTATGCCGGGGAGCTGTTTTTT | TRBJ2-2 | - | TRBD1 | TRBV19
CATSVRGQVAEAFF | TGTGCCACCAGCGTTAGGGGGCAGGTCGCTGAAGCTTTCTTT | TRBJ1-1 | - | TRBD1 | TRBV15
CASARQADTQYF | TGCGCCAGCGCCCGCCAGGCAGATACGCAGTATTTT | TRBJ2-3 | - | - | TRBV5-1
CAWGQGAYEQYF | TGTGCCTGGGGACAGGGGGCATACGAGCAGTACTTC | TRBJ2-7 | - | TRBD1 | TRBV30
CASSETDSQETQYF | TGTGCCAGCAGCGAAACCGACAGCCAAGAGACCCAGTACTTC | TRBJ2-5 | - | - | TRBV9
CASRRTGTRNTEAFF | TGTGCCAGCAGGAGGACCGGGACAAGGAACACTGAAGCTTTCTTT | TRBJ1-1 | - | - | TRBV6-6
CASSPSNTEAFF | TGTGCCAGCAGTCCTTCGAACACTGAAGCTTTCTTT | TRBJ1-1 | once | - | TRBV28
CASQTEQALVLSEQFF | TGTGCCAGCCAAACAGAACAGGCCCTTGTTTTGAGTGAGCAGTTCTTC | TRBJ2-1 | - | - | TRBV6-6
CASSVWAGKSSYNEQFF | TGTGCCAGCAGCGTCTGGGCGGGGAAGAGCTCCTACAATGAGCAGTTCTTC | TRBJ2-1 | - | - | TRBV7-2
CASSEDLGYEQYF | TGTGCCAGCAGTGAAGATCTCGGCTACGAGCAGTACTTC | TRBJ2-7 | - | - | TRBV2
CASSTLSGGSYEQYF | TGTGCCAGCAGTACGCTTAGCGGGGGGTCCTACGAGCAGTACTTC | TRBJ2-7 | - | TRBD2 | TRBV6-5
CASSLDPKWTGVNTEAFF | TGTGCCAGCAGCTTAGACCCTAAGTGGACAGGGGTGAACACTGAAGCTTTCTTT | TRBJ1-1 | once | TRBD1 | TRBV11-3
CASGRMTDTQYF | TGTGCCAGCGGGAGAATGACAGATACGCAGTATTTT | TRBJ2-3 | - | - | TRBV19
CASSSPLAGSYNEQFF | TGTGCCAGCAGCTCACCATTAGCGGGGTCCTACAATGAGCAGTTCTTC | TRBJ2-1 | once | TRBD2 | TRBV7-2
CASSQHEVDREYSPLHF | TGCGCCAGCAGCCAACACGAGGTGGACAGGGAGTATTCACCCCTCCACTTT | TRBJ1-6 | - | TRBD1 | TRBV4-1
CASSPGQGRGYTF | TGTGCCAGCAGCCCAGGACAGGGACGCGGCTACACCTTC | TRBJ1-2 | - | TRBD1 | TRBV7-3
CASSRAGGSFWNTEAFF | TGCGCCAGCAGCCGGGCGGGGGGCTCCTTTTGGAACACTGAAGCTTTCTTT | TRBJ1-1 | - | - | TRBV5-1
CATSRDGQGRVKKLFF | TGTGCCACCAGCAGAGATGGACAGGGACGGGTAAAAAAACTGTTTTTT | TRBJ1-4 | - | TRBD1 | TRBV15
CASSQVASGGELFF | TGTGCCAGCAGCCAAGTAGCGAGCGGGGGGGAGCTGTTTTTT | TRBJ2-2 | once | - | TRBV4-2
CASSSDGTGVREQYF | TGCGCCAGCAGCTCCGACGGGACAGGGGTACGGGAGCAGTACTTC | TRBJ2-7 | - | TRBD1 | TRBV5-1
CASRTGTGKQYGYTF | TGTGCCAGCAGAACCGGGACAGGAAAACAGTATGGCTACACCTTC | TRBJ1-2 | - | TRBD1 | TRBV6-5
CASSLSPGGFAEAFF | TGTGCCAGCAGTTTATCTCCAGGGGGCTTCGCTGAAGCTTTCTTT | TRBJ1-1 | once | TRBD1 | TRBV27
CASSPPPPGINEQFF | TGTGCCAGCAGCCCCCCCCCTCCGGGGATCAATGAGCAGTTCTTC | TRBJ2-1 | few | - | TRBV5-4
CASSSGTVEKLFF | TGTGCCAGCTCGTCCGGGACAGTCGAAAAACTGTTTTTT | TRBJ1-4 | - | TRBD1 | TRBV18